This T cell receptor beta chain was recovered during a study of blood T cell repertoires in COVID-19. Original processing notes: How many nucleated cells were present was estimated from reference gene primer amplification. Only in-frame clones appear in the TCRdb table, and some are missing; sequencing was by immunoSEQ multiplex PCR. The V and J calls and clone size were taken over from that table, and D and trimming were inferred from the DNA. This sample yields about 130,000 clones, of which roughly 85% are seen a single time; around 27% belongs to the top ten. The ends were cut back, 4 bases at V and 4 bases at J, with 17 bases in the middle. Germline V gene data show CDR1 as SGDLS and CDR2 as YYNGEE. The CDR3 is 16 residues long.

The sequencing input was peripheral blood. The chain recombines TRBV9 with TRBJ1-4; D gene uncertain. The TCR was taken from a woman of 80 years or more with acute or convalescent COVID-19. In DNA form, the CDR3 reads TGTGCCAGCAGCTCCCTAGAGACTATGAGTAATGAAAAACTGTTTTTT. Translating it yields CASSSLETMSNEKLFF.